These 22 T cell receptor beta chains share one sample of origin, sequenced in a study of shared clonotypes between healthy human individuals. Sequenced by immunoSEQ multiplex PCR; TCRdb stores in-frame clones only, minus some. The repertoire holds about 2.1 million clones, with 93% as singletons. CD45RO-negative cells were positively selected for CCR7, leaving out terminally differentiated effector memory CD45RA+ cells. The material sequenced was naive CD8+ T cells from PBMCs. These receptors were obtained from a man younger than 30 in good health. Some clones in this sample may be carry-over from other donors' samples.

This clone has a single count. The rearrangement links TRBV5-4 to TRBJ2-6; either TRBD1 or TRBD2 may supply D (5 bases each). The CDR3 is 17 amino acids. Germline CDR1 reads SGHNT; CDR2 reads YYREEE (reference sequence). V was pared by 4 bases and J by 0 bases, with 14 bases between. CDR3 DNA sequence: TGTGCCAGCAGCGAAGGGGACGGCTACTCTGGGGCCAACGTCCTGACTTTC. As protein: CASSEGDGYSGANVLTF.

The V and J genes are TRBV6-1 and TRBJ2-1; D uncertain. The V gene lost 10 bases and the J gene lost 4 bases, with 20 bases spanning the gap. CDR1 and CDR2 (germline): MNHNS, SASEGT. The CDR3 runs to 15 residues. The CDR3 DNA sequence: TGTGCCATCACCGCGGAGACTTTATTGTACAATGAGCAGTTCTTC. It codes for CAITAETLLYNEQFF.

This chain links TRBV27 with TRBJ2-3; either TRBD1 or TRBD2 may fit D (5 bases each). V shed 5 bases and J shed 7 bases, with 22 bases lying between them. From germline, CDR1 is MNHEY and CDR2 SMNVEV (reference sequence). The CDR3 runs 16 residues. CDR3 DNA sequence: TGTGCCAGCAGTACCAGGGACCCCTCTGCACTGAATACGCAGTATTTT. This sequence encodes CASSTRDPSALNTQYF.

The rearrangement joins TRBV6-5 to TRBJ2-7; the D gene is possibly TRBD1 (6 bases). Trimming took off 7 bases at V and 0 bases at J, with 13 bases between the two ends. In germline, CDR1 is MNHEY, CDR2 SVGAGI. The CDR3 runs 14 residues. CDR3 loop: CASNPGTSSYEQYF. The CDR3 coding sequence is TGTGCCAGCAATCCCGGGACAAGCTCCTACGAGCAGTACTTC.

The chain joins TRBV5-8 to TRBJ2-5; D is unclear. Trimming stripped 0 bases from V and 2 bases from J, with 11 bases between. Germline values: CDR1 SGHTS, CDR2 YDEGEE. The CDR3 loop spans 15 amino acids. The CDR3 sequence: CASSLEFGSQETQYF. The CDR3 bases are TGTGCCAGCAGCTTGGAATTTGGTAGTCAAGAGACCCAGTACTTC.

The rearrangement links TRBV5-1 to TRBJ1-1, with 10 bases that match TRBD1. CDR1 and CDR2 (germline): SGHRS, YFSETQ. The CDR3 totals 16 residues. V was pared by 4 bases and J by 5 bases, with 11 bases of the junction left unmatched. DNA for the CDR3: TGCGCCAGCAGCACCGCGACAGGGGGCGCAGCAACTGAAGCTTTCTTT. It codes for CASSTATGGAATEAFF.

This chain connects TRBV6-5 to TRBJ2-7, with D perhaps matching TRBD1 (5 bases). Between the trimmed V and J ends, which lost 5 bases and 3 bases, there was a span of 14 bases. Looked up from germline, CDR1 is MNHEY and CDR2 is SVGAGI. The CDR3 runs to 14 residues. This CDR3 is CASSEVDSLYEQYF. The CDR3 coding sequence is TGTGCCAGCAGTGAAGTTGACAGTCTCTACGAGCAGTACTTC.

V is TRBV4-1 and J is TRBJ1-4; TRBD1 agrees at 9 bases. Germline V gives CDR1 MGHRA, CDR2 YSYEKL. V shed 4 bases and J 4 bases; nucleotides not matched to a gene: 4. This CDR3 has 15 amino acids. This CDR3 reads CASSPWTGVNEKLFF. DNA for the CDR3: TGCGCCAGCAGCCCGTGGACAGGGGTTAATGAAAAACTGTTTTTT.

The rearrangement links TRBV13 to TRBJ2-3; D remains ambiguous. Germline V CDR1 and CDR2: PRHDT, FYEKMQ (reference sequence). CDR3 length: 17 amino acids. V was cut by 0 bases and J by 0 bases, with 13 bases left in between. CDR3 bases: TGTGCCAGCAGCTTAGGGTCTTTATACGGGAGCACAGATACGCAGTATTTT. Translation gives CASSLGSLYGSTDTQYF.

The chain employs TRBV29-1 and TRBJ2-1; D gene ambiguous. The CDR3 covers 12 residues. Looked up from germline, CDR1 is SQVTM and CDR2 is ANQGSEA. V dropped 1 base and J dropped 5 bases, with 6 bases sitting between them. The chain's CDR3 is CSVEVSDNEQFF. The CDR3 coding sequence is TGCAGCGTTGAAGTGTCAGACAATGAGCAGTTCTTC.

J is TRBJ2-7 and V is TRBV19; TRBD2 matches 10 bases. The CDR3 totals 14 residues. The junction had 2 bases not matched to a gene; V was cut back by 3 bases and J by 3 bases. The germline V gene has CDR1 LNHDA and CDR2 SQIVND (reference sequence). In DNA, the CDR3 is TGTGCCAGTAGTATTGGACTAGCGGTCTACGAGCAGTACTTC. Translated, it gives CASSIGLAVYEQYF.

The chain links TRBV19 to TRBJ2-7, with TRBD1 matching over 11 bases. This CDR3 has 15 amino acids. The ends lost 4 bases at V and 7 bases at J; junction bases unmatched: 9. Germline-derived CDR1 and CDR2 are LNHDA and SQIVND (reference sequence). The CDR3 spells CASSNRGQGAWEQYF. DNA of the CDR3: TGTGCCAGTAGTAACAGAGGACAGGGGGCTTGGGAGCAGTACTTC.

This rearrangement joins TRBV5-6 to TRBJ2-1, with D possibly being TRBD1 (5 bases). CDR3 length: 14 residues. From germline, CDR1 is SGHDT and CDR2 YYEEEE. V lost 2 bases and J lost 5, with 11 bases in between. The CDR3 loop is CASSFDRYDNEQFF. CDR3 bases: TGTGCCAGCAGCTTCGACAGATACGACAATGAGCAGTTCTTC.

J is TRBJ2-3 and V is TRBV28; D call uncertain. CDR3 length: 16 amino acids. V gave up 5 bases and J gave up 0 bases, with 15 bases separating them. CDR1 and CDR2 from the germline V gene are MDHEN and SYDVKM. The CDR3 loop is CASSLPGALSTDTQYF. In DNA, the CDR3 is TGTGCCAGCAGTCTTCCCGGAGCCCTTAGCACAGATACGCAGTATTTT.

The rearrangement joins TRBV7-9 to TRBJ2-7, with 7 bases lining up with TRBD1. The CDR3 has 13 amino acids. In germline, CDR1 is SEHNR, CDR2 FQNEAQ (reference sequence). The junction had 9 bases not matched to a gene; V was cut back by 5 bases and J by 8 bases. In DNA, the CDR3 is TGTGCCAGCAGCCCAAAAACAGGGGTTAAGCAGTACTTC. It specifies CASSPKTGVKQYF.

The CDR3 nucleotides are TGCGCCAGCAGCCAAGAACAGGGACCCGCCACTGAAGCTTTCTTT. It is translated as CASSQEQGPATEAFF. The chain carries TRBV4-1 and TRBJ1-1; D perhaps matches TRBD1 (6 bases). The CDR3 consists of 15 residues. Trimming left V 0 bases short and J 4 bases short, with 12 bases between. Per germline, CDR1 MGHRA and CDR2 YSYEKL.

The chain recombines TRBV9 with TRBJ1-2, with D possibly matching TRBD1 (5 bases). CDR3 length: 16 residues. V was cut by 0 bases and J by 3 bases, with 15 bases left in between. The germline gives CDR1 SGDLS, CDR2 YYNGEE. CDR3: CASSVDVGRADYGYTF. Written as DNA, the CDR3 is TGTGCCAGCAGCGTAGATGTTGGCAGGGCGGACTATGGCTACACCTTC. The variable domain in full, completed from reference TRBV9 and TRBJ1-2, reads DSGVTQTPKHLITATGQRVTLRCSPRSGDLSVYWYQQSLDQGLQFLIQYYNGEERAKGNILERFSAQQFPDLHSELNLSSLELGDSALYFCASSVDVGRADYGYTFGSGTRLTVV.

The chain uses TRBV18 and TRBJ2-5; TRBD1 aligns across 7 bases. This CDR3 has 14 amino acids. Germline V lookup: CDR1 KGHSH, CDR2 LQKENI. V dropped 5 bases and J dropped 3; count of bases not matched to a gene: 6. The CDR3, as DNA: TGTGCCAGCTCAACCTCAACAGGGGAAGAGACCCAGTACTTC. This codes for CASSTSTGEETQYF.

The V call is TRBV27, the J call TRBJ2-6; D is unclear. There are 15 residues in the CDR3. Per germline, CDR1 MNHEY and CDR2 SMNVEV (reference sequence). V lost 6 bases, J lost 12 bases, and 21 bases lay in between. The CDR3 nucleotides are TGTGCCAGCAGCCCTATGACCCTCCCAGGCTCCGTCCTGACTTTC. Its translation: CASSPMTLPGSVLTF.

The chain is built from TRBV4-1 and TRBJ2-7, with D unresolved. CDR3 length equals 15 residues. Trimming shortened V by 0 bases and J by 1 base, and 10 bases separated the two germline ends. CDR1 MGHRA and CDR2 YSYEKL come from the germline V gene. CDR3 coding DNA: TGCGCCAGCAGCCAAGATCAGGTCAGTTCCTACGAGCAGTACTTC. This sequence encodes CASSQDQVSSYEQYF.

This chain joins TRBV12-5 and TRBJ2-7; 7 nucleotides line up with TRBD2. From germline, CDR1 is LGHNT and CDR2 FRNRAP. The CDR3 runs 13 residues. V shed 8 bases and J 0 bases; nucleotides not matched to a gene: 4. The DNA of the CDR3 is TGTGCTAGTTCGGGGGGTTACTCCTACGAGCAGTACTTC. This sequence encodes CASSGGYSYEQYF. The variable domain in full, completed from reference TRBV12-5 and TRBJ2-7, reads DARVTQTPRHKVTEMGQEVTMRCQPILGHNTVFWYRQTMMQGLELLAYFRNRAPLDDSGMPKDRFSAEMPDATLATLKIQPSEPRDSAVYFCASSGGYSYEQYFGPGTRLTVT.

The gene calls are TRBV7-9 and TRBJ2-2; a weak D match, TRBD2 (6 bases). V lost 6 bases and J 4 bases, leaving 12 bases between the germline ends. The CDR3 spans 14 residues. CDR1 SEHNR and CDR2 FQNEAQ come from the germline V gene (reference sequence). DNA for the CDR3: TGTGCCAGCAGGACCGGGAGAGCCACCGGGGAGCTGTTTTTT. This codes for CASRTGRATGELFF.